This TCR beta chain came from a study of blood T cell repertoires in COVID-19. CDR1 and CDR2 from the germline V gene are LNHDA and SQIVND (reference sequence). This CDR3 is built from 11 residues. The V and J ends lost 5 bases and 10 bases respectively, with 9 bases between them. Here immunoSEQ multiplex PCR was the method, and the copy in TCRdb shows in-frame clones only, minus some. This repertoire shows under 400,000 clones, 86% found once; its top ten account for about 4.2%. Individuals aged 18 to 89 years were recruited from around 22 US areas. The sequence was collected from a middle-aged woman with acute COVID-19. Sequencing was performed on PBMCs or T cells enriched from blood (not recorded which). The rearrangement joins TRBV19 to TRBJ2-1; TRBD2 is a possible D gene (6 bases). The CDR3 DNA reads TGTGCCAGTAGTTGGCTAGCGGAGCAGTTCTTC. It yields the protein CASSWLAEQFF.